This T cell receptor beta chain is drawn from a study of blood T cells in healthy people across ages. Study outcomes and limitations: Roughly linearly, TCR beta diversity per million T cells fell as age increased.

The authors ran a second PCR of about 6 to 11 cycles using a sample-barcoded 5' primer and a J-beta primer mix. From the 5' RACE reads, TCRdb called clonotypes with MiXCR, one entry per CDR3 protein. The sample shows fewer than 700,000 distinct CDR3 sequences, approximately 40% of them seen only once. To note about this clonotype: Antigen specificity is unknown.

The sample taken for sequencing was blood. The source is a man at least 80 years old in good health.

The CDR3 sequence: CASSLPVGHQETQFF. The CDR3 region has the DNA TGCGCCAGCAGCCTCCCGGTGGGGCACCAAGAGACCCAGTTCTTC. The chain is built from TRBV5-1 and TRBJ2-1; D may be TRBD1 (5 bases). CDR3 length: 15 residues. Per germline, CDR1 SGHRS and CDR2 YFSETQ. The V and J ends lost 4 bases and 13 bases respectively, with 24 bases between them.